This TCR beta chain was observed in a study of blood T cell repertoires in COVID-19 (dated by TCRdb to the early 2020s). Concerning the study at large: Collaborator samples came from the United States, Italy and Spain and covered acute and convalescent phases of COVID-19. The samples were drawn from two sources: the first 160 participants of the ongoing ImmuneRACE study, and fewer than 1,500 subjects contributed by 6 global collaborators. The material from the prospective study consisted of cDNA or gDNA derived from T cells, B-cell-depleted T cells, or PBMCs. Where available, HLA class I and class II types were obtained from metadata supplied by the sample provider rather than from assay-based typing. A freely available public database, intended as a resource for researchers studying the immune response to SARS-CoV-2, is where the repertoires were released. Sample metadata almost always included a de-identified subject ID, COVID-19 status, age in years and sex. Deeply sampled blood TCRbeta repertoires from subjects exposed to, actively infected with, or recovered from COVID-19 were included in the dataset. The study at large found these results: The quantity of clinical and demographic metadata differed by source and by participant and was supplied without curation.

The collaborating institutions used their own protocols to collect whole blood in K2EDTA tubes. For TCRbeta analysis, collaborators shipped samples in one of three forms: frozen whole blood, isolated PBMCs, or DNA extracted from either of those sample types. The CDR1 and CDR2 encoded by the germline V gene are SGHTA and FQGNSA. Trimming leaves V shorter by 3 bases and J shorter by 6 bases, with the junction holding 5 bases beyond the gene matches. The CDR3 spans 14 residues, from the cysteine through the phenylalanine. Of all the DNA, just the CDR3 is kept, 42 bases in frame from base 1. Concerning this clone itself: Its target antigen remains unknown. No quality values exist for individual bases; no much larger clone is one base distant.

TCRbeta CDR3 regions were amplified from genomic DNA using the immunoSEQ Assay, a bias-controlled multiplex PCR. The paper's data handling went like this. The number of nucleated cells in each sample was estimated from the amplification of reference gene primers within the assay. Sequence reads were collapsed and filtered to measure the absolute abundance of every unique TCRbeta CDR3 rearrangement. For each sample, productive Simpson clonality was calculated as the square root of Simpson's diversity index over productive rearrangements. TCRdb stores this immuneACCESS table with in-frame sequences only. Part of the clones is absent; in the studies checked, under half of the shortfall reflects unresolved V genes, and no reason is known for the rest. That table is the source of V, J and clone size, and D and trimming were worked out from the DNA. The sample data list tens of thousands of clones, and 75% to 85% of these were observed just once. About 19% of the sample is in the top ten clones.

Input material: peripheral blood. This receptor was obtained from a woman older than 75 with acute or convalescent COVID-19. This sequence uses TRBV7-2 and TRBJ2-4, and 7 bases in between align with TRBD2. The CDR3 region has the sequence CASSLGGVSNIQYF. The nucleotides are TGTGCCAGCAGCTTGGGAGGGGTGTCAAACATTCAGTACTTC.